These 18 T cell receptor beta chains were all obtained from the same sample, sequenced in a study of cytomegalovirus exposure and HLA in healthy donors (dated by TCRdb to the late 2010s). The library came from the immunoSEQ multiplex PCR assay. A mixture of 60 forward primers for TCR Vbeta segments and 13 reverse primers for TCR Jbeta segments was used in the multiplex PCR. TCRdb retrieved this table from immuneACCESS and kept in-frame rearrangements only. Not all clones are present; in checked studies, unresolved V genes account for under half, and no reason is known for the remainder. The sample has roughly 130,000 clones on record, 75% to 85% of them singletons. The top ten hold 2.5% to 3% of the sample. Specimen: PBMCs. All receptors come from a man between 25 and 39 years old in good health and CMV-seronegative.

The rearrangement uses TRBV30 and TRBJ2-3; 12 nucleotides match TRBD2. Unmatched junction bases numbered 4, after V lost 2 bases and J lost 4 bases. Germline lookup yields CDR1 GTSNPN and CDR2 SVGIG (reference sequence). The CDR3 is made up of 15 amino acids. In DNA, the CDR3 is TGTGCCTGGAGTAGGACTAGCGGGATTGCAGATACGCAGTATTTT. Protein: CAWSRTSGIADTQYF.

In DNA, the CDR3 is TGTGCCAGTATTAATACCCTTGGGGCCCAGCCCCAGCATTTT. Its protein product is CASINTLGAQPQHF. The chain carries TRBV19 and TRBJ1-5, with D tentatively TRBD1 (5 bases). CDR3 length: 14 residues. Trimming took 7 bases from V and 7 from J, leaving 17 bases between them. CDR1 and CDR2 from the germline V gene are LNHDA and SQIVND (reference sequence). The full variable domain, with the rest looked up from reference TRBV19 and TRBJ1-5, is DGGITQSPKYLFRKEGQNVTLSCEQNLNHDAMYWYRQDPGQGLRLIYYSQIVNDFQKGDIAEGYSVSREKKESFPLTVTSAQKNPTAFYLCASINTLGAQPQHFGDGTRLSIL.

This clone was recorded a few times. This chain connects TRBV5-4 to TRBJ2-7, with 11 bases aligning to TRBD2. CDR3 length: 13 residues. Losses at the gene ends were 5 bases for V and 7 bases for J; bases not matched to a gene: 5. Germline V gene lookup returns CDR1 SGHNT and CDR2 YYREEE (reference sequence). Here the CDR3 DNA reads TGTGCCAGCAGGCCGGGACTAGCGGATGAGCAGTACTTC. Translated: CASRPGLADEQYF.

The chain employs TRBV7-9 and TRBJ2-7, with TRBD1 matching over 8 bases. V lost 6 bases and J lost 3; bases outside the gene matches: 16. Germline CDR1 and CDR2: SEHNR and FQNEAQ (reference sequence). CDR3 length equals 17 residues. This CDR3 reads CASRGQAKPYLNYEQYF. In nucleotides, the CDR3 is TGTGCCAGCAGGGGACAGGCAAAACCGTACTTAAACTACGAGCAGTACTTC. Drawing the rest from reference TRBV7-9 and TRBJ2-7, the complete variable domain is DTGVSQNPRHKITKRGQNVTFRCDPISEHNRLYWYRQTLGQGPEFLTYFQNEAQLEKSRLLSDRFSAERPKGSFSTLEIQRTEQGDSAMYLCASRGQAKPYLNYEQYFGPGTRLTVT.

This clone showed up just once. CDR3 DNA: TGTGCCAGCAGCCGGGAGCCCTCCTACGAGCAGTACTTC. Protein product: CASSREPSYEQYF. This sequence joins TRBV6-5 and TRBJ2-7; a weak D match, TRBD2 (6 bases). V was shortened by 6 bases and J by 0 bases, with 9 bases between the two germline ends. This CDR3 has 13 amino acids. Per germline, CDR1 MNHEY and CDR2 SVGAGI.

The chain has TRBV10-3 and TRBJ1-2; unclear D gene. The CDR3 is 13 amino acids. Germline V gene lookup returns CDR1 ENHRY and CDR2 SYGVKD. Trimming stripped 3 bases from V and 1 base from J, with 6 bases between. CDR3 loop: CAISDTINYGYTF. CDR3 in DNA: TGTGCCATCAGTGACACTATTAACTATGGCTACACCTTC.

DNA for the CDR3: TGTGCCAGCAGCTTACTCAGGGCGATGAACACTGAAGCTTTCTTT. It yields the protein CASSLLRAMNTEAFF. The chain combines TRBV11-2 with TRBJ1-1, with D perhaps TRBD1 (5 bases). Germline CDR1 and CDR2: SGHAT and FQNNGV. Trimming took 2 bases from V and 0 from J, leaving 10 bases between them. The CDR3 contains 15 residues.

This clone was detected a few times. This sequence joins TRBV10-3 and TRBJ1-1; a possible D gene is TRBD1 (5 bases). CDR3 length: 16 residues. V was clipped by 5 bases and J by 5 bases, with 21 bases between them. Germline V gene data show CDR1 as ENHRY and CDR2 as SYGVKD. This CDR3 reads CAISQGLNVGKTEAFF. The DNA of the CDR3 is TGTGCCATCAGTCAGGGTTTAAACGTTGGGAAGACTGAAGCTTTCTTT.

This clone was detected only once. At one end, the junction sequence differs from germline, possibly due to a read error. This chain connects TRBV5-3 to TRBJ1-5; 10 bases line up with TRBD1. Being an ORF, TRBV5-3 has a function that is uncertain. This CDR3 has 15 residues. CDR3 region: CARSPPGQGTQPQNF. CDR3 DNA sequence: TGTGCCAGAAGCCCCCCGGGACAGGGGACTCAGCCCCAGAATTTT.

The chain is built from TRBV28 and TRBJ2-5, with a possible D match to TRBD1 (5 bases). With 1 base removed from V and 1 base from J, the gap between germline ends came to 10 bases. The germline V gene encodes CDR1 MDHEN and CDR2 SYDVKM. The CDR3 loop spans 15 amino acids. The CDR3 bases are TGTGCCAGCAGTTTATTAGCAGACAGCCAAGAGACCCAGTACTTC. Translating gives CASSLLADSQETQYF.

The J gene is TRBJ1-3, the V gene TRBV7-3; the D gene is possibly TRBD1 (6 bases). V lost 0 bases and J 0 bases, leaving 9 bases between the germline ends. This CDR3 has 16 amino acids. Germline V lookup: CDR1 SGHTA, CDR2 FQGTGA. The CDR3 protein is CASSLTGTNSGNTIYF. The CDR3 bases are TGTGCCAGCAGCTTAACCGGGACAAACTCTGGAAACACCATATATTTT.

The chain uses TRBV18 and TRBJ2-2; a possible D gene is TRBD1 (5 bases). The CDR3 consists of 15 residues. V was cut by 0 bases and J by 1 base, with 6 bases left in between. Per the germline V gene, CDR1 is KGHSH and CDR2 is LQKENI. CDR3 in amino acids: CASSPPQGNTGELFF. DNA of the CDR3: TGTGCCAGCTCACCACCGCAGGGGAACACCGGGGAGCTGTTTTTT.

The J gene is TRBJ2-7, the V gene TRBV28, with 9 bases lining up with TRBD1. J was trimmed by 9 bases and V by 5 bases; bases with no gene match: 11. There are 14 residues in the CDR3. Looked up from germline, CDR1 is MDHEN and CDR2 is SYDVKM. This CDR3 is CASSEPGQGGGQYF. The CDR3 nucleotides are TGTGCCAGCAGTGAGCCGGGACAGGGAGGAGGGCAGTACTTC. The variable domain in full, completed from reference TRBV28 and TRBJ2-7, reads DVKVTQSSRYLVKRTGEKVFLECVQDMDHENMFWYRQDPGLGLRLIYFSYDVKMKEKGDIPEGYSVSREKKERFSLILESASTNQTSMYLCASSEPGQGGGQYFGPGTRLTVT.

The genes are TRBV7-2 and TRBJ2-5; TRBD2 matches 11 bases. This CDR3 comprises 16 residues. Germline V lookup: CDR1 SGHTA, CDR2 FQGNSA. Trimming at V came to 0 bases and at J to 5 bases, leaving 5 bases not matched to a gene. CDR3 sequence (DNA): TGTGCCAGCAGCTTAGCTAGCGGGAGGGCGTGGGAGACCCAGTACTTC. Its protein is CASSLASGRAWETQYF. Combining the CDR3 with reference TRBV7-2 and TRBJ2-5 gives the whole variable domain GAGVSQSPSNKVTEKGKDVELRCDPISGHTALYWYRQSLGQGLEFLIYFQGNSAPDKSGLPSDRFSAERTGGSVSTLTIQRTQQEDSAVYLCASSLASGRAWETQYFGPGTRLLVL.

The chain combines TRBV5-1 with TRBJ1-6, with 8 bases identical to TRBD1. V shed 4 bases, J shed 6 bases, and the junction held 6 bases outside the gene matches. This CDR3 is 15 amino acids long. In germline, CDR1 is SGHRS, CDR2 YFSETQ. For the CDR3, the DNA is TGCGCCAGCAGCCGCACGACAGGGGTTAATTCACCCCTCCACTTT. Translated, it gives CASSRTTGVNSPLHF.

This sequence joins TRBV6-6 and TRBJ1-1; D unresolved. This CDR3 has 15 residues. The germline CDR1 and CDR2 sequences are MNHNY and SVGAGI (reference sequence). Trimming cost V 0 bases and J 1 base, with 9 bases left between them. This chain's CDR3 is CASSYSLVTNTEAFF. The CDR3 DNA reads as TGTGCCAGCAGTTACTCTCTAGTGACGAACACTGAAGCTTTCTTT.

This clone has just a few counts. The chain uses TRBV30 and TRBJ2-5, with TRBD2 matching over 11 bases. V lost 7 bases to trimming and J lost 5 bases; unmatched junction nucleotides: 9. Germline assignment: CDR1 GTSNPN and CDR2 SVGIG (reference sequence). This CDR3 comprises 14 residues. CDR3 sequence reads: CAYIAGGPRETQYF. DNA for the CDR3: TGTGCCTACATAGCGGGAGGGCCTAGGGAGACCCAGTACTTC.

CDR3 sequence reads: CATSRDWDLAGSYEQYF. CDR3 nucleotides: TGTGCCACCAGCAGAGATTGGGATCTAGCGGGATCATACGAGCAGTACTTC. The V call is TRBV15, the J call TRBJ2-7, with 9 bases identical to TRBD2. Germline loops: CDR1 LNHNV, CDR2 YYDKDF (reference sequence). This CDR3 has 17 residues. Trimming cost V 0 bases and J 4 bases; bases outside gene matches: 10.